Listed here are 28 T cell receptor beta chains from one sample, sequenced in a study of neoadjuvant nivolumab and ipilimumab in lung cancer. Assay: immunoSEQ multiplex PCR; the TCRdb copy retains only in-frame clones and omits some. Among several thousand clones listed, roughly four fifths were seen once. This specimen was normal lung tissue adjacent to the tumor, taken after neoadjuvant nivolumab, alone or with ipilimumab, at or shortly before surgery. The origin of the receptors is an adult with non-small cell lung cancer. Some clones in this sample may be carry-over from other donors' samples.

This clone is large by share. This CDR3 reads CAWSVLSSGVAFF. In nucleotides, the CDR3 is TGTGCCTGGAGTGTACTGTCGTCAGGGGTCGCTTTCTTT. The chain combines TRBV30 with TRBJ1-1; perhaps TRBD1 as D (6 bases). The germline V and J ends were trimmed by 0 bases and 11 bases, with 16 bases remaining between them. CDR1 is GTSNPN, CDR2 SVGIG, per germline (reference sequence). There are 13 residues in the CDR3.

The chain recombines TRBV2 with TRBJ1-1; perhaps TRBD1 as D (5 bases). The CDR3 consists of 15 residues. V was trimmed by 6 bases and J by 1 base, leaving 15 bases between them. Germline-derived CDR1 and CDR2 are SNHLY and FYNNEI. The DNA of the CDR3 is TGTGCCAGCAGGGCTGACAGTGGATCGAACACTGAAGCTTTCTTT. It yields the protein CASRADSGSNTEAFF.

The chain links TRBV5-6 to TRBJ2-7; 11 nucleotides match TRBD1. Germline V lookup: CDR1 SGHDT, CDR2 YYEEEE. Trimming took 3 bases from V and 2 from J; bases not matched to a gene: 1. The CDR3 covers 14 residues. The CDR3 loop is CASSWGQGAYEQYF. Written as DNA, the CDR3 is TGTGCCAGCAGCTGGGGACAGGGGGCCTACGAGCAGTACTTC.

This clone is large in the sample. The chain uses TRBV28 and TRBJ1-2, with 8 bases fitting TRBD1. With 2 bases clipped from V and 3 bases from J, the junction kept 2 bases outside the gene matches. CDR3 length: 14 amino acids. The germline V gene has CDR1 MDHEN and CDR2 SYDVKM. This CDR3 reads CASSLGQGYYGYTF. The DNA of the CDR3 is TGTGCCAGCAGTTTAGGACAGGGTTACTATGGCTACACCTTC.

The CDR3 sequence: CASSSGGKSEQYF. The CDR3 DNA sequence: TGTGCCAGCAGCTCAGGGGGCAAAAGCGAGCAGTACTTC. The chain combines TRBV5-8 with TRBJ2-7, with 8 bases lining up with TRBD1. Germline loops: CDR1 SGHTS, CDR2 YDEGEE. After removal of 3 bases from V and 6 bases from J, the junction contained 5 bases not matched to a gene. The CDR3 has 13 amino acids.

The chain links TRBV4-1 to TRBJ2-5; 9 positions match TRBD1. The CDR3 totals 16 residues. With 1 base clipped from V and 3 bases from J, the junction kept 6 bases outside the gene matches. Germline CDR1 MGHRA, CDR2 YSYEKL. CDR3 residues: CASSQAFRTGEETQYF. CDR3 sequence (DNA): TGCGCCAGCAGCCAAGCATTCCGGACAGGGGAAGAGACCCAGTACTTC.

The rearrangement uses TRBV30 and TRBJ1-2, with unresolved D. Germline V CDR1 and CDR2: GTSNPN, SVGIG (reference sequence). Trimming stripped 0 bases from V and 4 bases from J, with 15 bases between. The CDR3 sequence is 15 residues long. CDR3 in amino acids: CAWSVSAGSGYGYTF. CDR3 DNA sequence: TGTGCCTGGAGTGTGTCGGCAGGTTCAGGCTATGGCTACACCTTC.

V gene TRBV5-6 combines with J gene TRBJ2-1; D gene ambiguous. CDR1 and CDR2 from the germline V gene are SGHDT and YYEEEE. V lost 4 bases, J lost 3 bases, and 8 bases lay in between. The CDR3 runs 13 residues. The CDR3 DNA reads as TGTGCCAGCAGCGTGACATACTACAATGAGCAGTTCTTC. It yields the protein CASSVTYYNEQFF.

Turning to this clone: In the same sample, other DNA sequences code for this CDR3. The chain recombines TRBV5-1 with TRBJ1-1; 8 bases agree with TRBD1. The ends lost 3 bases at V and 5 bases at J; junction bases unmatched: 6. This CDR3 is 14 amino acids long. Germline V CDR1 and CDR2: SGHRS, YFSETQ. CDR3 bases: TGCGCCAGCAGCTCGGGACAGGCCGAGACTGAAGCTTTCTTT. It is translated as CASSSGQAETEAFF.

The rearrangement links TRBV5-4 to TRBJ1-4; D is uncertain. The CDR3 spans 14 residues. Trimming stripped 5 bases from V and 0 bases from J, with 8 bases between. Per germline, CDR1 SGHNT and CDR2 YYREEE (reference sequence). In nucleotides, the CDR3 is TGTGCCAGCAGGGAGGACGCAACTAATGAAAAACTGTTTTTT. Residues: CASREDATNEKLFF.

This clone was detected a few times. V and J are TRBV18 and TRBJ2-7, with TRBD1 matching over 8 bases. CDR3 length equals 15 residues. The V segment lost 4 bases and the J segment 0 bases; nucleotides outside the gene matches: 5. Germline CDR1 reads KGHSH; CDR2 reads LQKENI. CDR3 residues: CASSQQGGPSYEQYF. The CDR3 nucleotides read TGTGCCAGCTCACAACAGGGGGGACCCTCCTACGAGCAGTACTTC.

V is TRBV5-1 and J is TRBJ1-4; D possibly corresponds to TRBD1 (5 bases). The germline gives CDR1 SGHRS, CDR2 YFSETQ. V lost 0 bases and J lost 3, with 9 bases in between. The CDR3 runs to 15 residues. The CDR3 protein is CASSLAGGSNEKLFF. In DNA form, the CDR3 reads TGCGCCAGCAGCTTGGCCGGGGGATCTAATGAAAAACTGTTTTTT.

The rearrangement joins TRBV7-2 to TRBJ1-2, with D hard to call. Germline loops: CDR1 SGHTA, CDR2 FQGNSA. Trimming cost V 0 bases and J 3 bases, with 5 bases left between them. The CDR3 contains 13 residues. The DNA for the CDR3 is TGTGCCAGCAGCTTAGCAGAAGACTATGGCTACACCTTC. This encodes CASSLAEDYGYTF.

This chain uses TRBV29-1 with TRBJ1-1; TRBD1 might be the D (5 bases). The V and J ends lost 2 bases and 3 bases respectively, with 16 bases between them. Germline CDR1 is SQVTM and CDR2 is ANQGSEA. The CDR3 sequence is 15 residues long. The CDR3 DNA reads TGCAGCGTTGAATCCTCGGCGGGGCGGGACACTGAAGCTTTCTTT. It codes for CSVESSAGRDTEAFF.

The CDR3 region has the DNA TGTGCCAGCAGGGGCGGGCCCGGGGAGCTGTTTTTT. Translated: CASRGGPGELFF. This chain links TRBV28 with TRBJ2-2; the D gene is possibly TRBD2 (5 bases). With 6 bases removed from V and 6 bases from J, the gap between germline ends came to 8 bases. Germline-derived CDR1 and CDR2 are MDHEN and SYDVKM. The CDR3 contains 12 residues.

J is TRBJ2-1 and V is TRBV11-2, with 10 bases that match TRBD1. There are 16 residues in the CDR3. Germline V gene sequence: CDR1 SGHAT, CDR2 FQNNGV. V gave up 1 base and J gave up 8 bases; unmatched junction bases: 8. This CDR3 reads CASSLGTGTGVDEQFF. The CDR3 DNA reads TGTGCCAGCAGCTTAGGGACCGGGACAGGGGTGGATGAGCAGTTCTTC.

The chain has TRBV6-6 and TRBJ2-1, with 10 bases lining up with TRBD2. The CDR3 has 15 residues. The trim removed 0 bases at V and 8 bases at J, leaving 4 bases unmatched. CDR1 and CDR2 (germline): MNHNY, SVGAGI (reference sequence). CDR3 protein: CASSYSGAGGYEQFF. In nucleotides, the CDR3 is TGTGCCAGCAGTTACTCGGGAGCGGGAGGGTATGAGCAGTTCTTC.

The gene calls are TRBV10-3 and TRBJ2-7, with D unclear. The CDR3 length is 13 residues. Germline CDR1 ENHRY, CDR2 SYGVKD. The V and J ends lost 0 bases and 5 bases respectively, with 8 bases between them. The CDR3 protein is CAISESFSHEQYF. CDR3 nucleotide sequence: TGTGCCATCAGTGAGTCGTTTTCCCACGAGCAGTACTTC.

This chain connects TRBV5-6 to TRBJ2-7, with D perhaps matching TRBD1 or TRBD2 (5 bases each). CDR1 and CDR2 (germline): SGHDT, YYEEEE. V was trimmed by 0 bases and J by 3 bases, leaving 25 bases between them. The CDR3 sequence is 19 residues long. CDR3: CASSLARLLGAENDYEQYF. The CDR3, as DNA: TGTGCCAGCAGCTTGGCCCGACTTCTCGGGGCAGAAAACGACTACGAGCAGTACTTC.

This clone was counted only a few times. CDR3 sequence reads: CASSLGSRLAINTGELFF. As DNA, the CDR3 is TGTGCCAGCAGCTTGGGATCGAGACTAGCGATAAACACCGGGGAGCTGTTTTTT. V gene TRBV5-4 combines with J gene TRBJ2-2, with 8 bases matching TRBD2. CDR3 length equals 18 residues. The V gene's germline CDR1 is SGHNT and CDR2 YYREEE (reference sequence). The V and J ends lost 0 bases and 2 bases, in that order; junction bases with no gene match: 9.

The V gene is TRBV30, the J gene TRBJ1-1; 7 bases are shared with TRBD1. Germline V lookup: CDR1 GTSNPN, CDR2 SVGIG (reference sequence). The CDR3 is made up of 14 amino acids. V was clipped by 0 bases and J by 3 bases; unmatched bases: 4. This chain's CDR3 is CAWSVRRGDTEAFF. DNA of the CDR3: TGTGCCTGGAGTGTACGCAGGGGGGACACTGAAGCTTTCTTT.

The genes are TRBV29-1 and TRBJ1-5; D is perhaps TRBD1 (5 bases). With 0 bases removed from V and 4 bases from J, the gap between germline ends came to 13 bases. The CDR3 length is 15 residues. Per germline, CDR1 SQVTM and CDR2 ANQGSEA. The CDR3 DNA is TGCAGCGTTGAAGAAGGGGCAGGTGGTAATCAGCCCCAGCATTTT. Protein product: CSVEEGAGGNQPQHF.

The chain couples TRBV2 to TRBJ2-3; the D gene could be TRBD1 or TRBD2 (5 bases each). Germline lookup yields CDR1 SNHLY and CDR2 FYNNEI. V lost 3 bases, J lost 5 bases, and 9 bases lay in between. CDR3 length equals 13 residues. In nucleotides, the CDR3 is TGTGCCAGCAGTGACCCTGGGGGAGATACGCAGTATTTT. Translated: CASSDPGGDTQYF. Combining the CDR3 with reference TRBV2 and TRBJ2-3 gives the whole variable domain EPEVTQTPSHQVTQMGQEVILRCVPISNHLYFYWYRQILGQKVEFLVSFYNNEISEKSEIFDDQFSVERPDGSNFTLKIRSTKLEDSAMYFCASSDPGGDTQYFGPGTRLTVL.

The V call is TRBV11-2, the J call TRBJ2-7, with TRBD1 matching over 9 bases. The CDR3 sequence is 16 residues long. Germline values: CDR1 SGHAT, CDR2 FQNNGV. J gave up 3 bases and V 4 bases, and 10 bases lay outside the gene matches. The DNA for the CDR3 is TGTGCCAGCAGCTCCCCAACCCGGGACAGGGACTACGAGCAGTACTTC. Translating it yields CASSSPTRDRDYEQYF. Full variable domain (outside the CDR3, taken from reference TRBV11-2 and TRBJ2-7): EAGVAQSPRYKIIEKRQSVAFWCNPISGHATLYWYQQILGQGPKLLIQFQNNGVVDDSQLPKDRFSAERLKGVDSTLKIQPAKLEDSAVYLCASSSPTRDRDYEQYFGPGTRLTVT.

This chain uses TRBV2 with TRBJ1-4; unclear D gene. The CDR3 contains 11 residues. CDR1 SNHLY and CDR2 FYNNEI come from the germline V gene. V lost 4 bases to trimming and J lost 5 bases, with 2 bases between them. The CDR3 region is CASSVNEKLFF. The CDR3 coding sequence is TGTGCCAGCAGTGTAAATGAAAAACTGTTTTTT.

This chain joins TRBV9 and TRBJ2-2; 12 bases line up with TRBD2. Germline loops: CDR1 SGDLS, CDR2 YYNGEE. CDR3 length: 15 amino acids. The J segment lost 4 bases and the V segment lost 3 bases, leaving 1 base of the junction unmatched. The CDR3 DNA is TGTGCCAGCAGCGAGGGACTAGCGGGCACCGGGGAGCTGTTTTTT. It yields the protein CASSEGLAGTGELFF.

The V call is TRBV5-4, the J call TRBJ2-5; 9 bases are shared with TRBD1. Germline V gene sequence: CDR1 SGHNT, CDR2 YYREEE (reference sequence). V gave up 4 bases and J gave up 7 bases; unmatched junction bases: 14. The CDR3 covers 16 residues. CDR3 coding DNA: TGTGCCAGCAGCCTGTGGGCCGAGGGACAGGGAGGGACCCAGTACTTC. Translation gives CASSLWAEGQGGTQYF.

The chain combines TRBV18 with TRBJ2-2; D gene ambiguous. The CDR3 totals 15 residues. Trimming cost V 3 bases and J 3 bases, with 11 bases left between them. In germline, CDR1 is KGHSH, CDR2 LQKENI. CDR3 DNA sequence: TGTGCCAGCTCACCTCAAGAAGGAGACACCGGGGAGCTGTTTTTT. Translation gives CASSPQEGDTGELFF. Complete variable domain (other parts from reference TRBV18 and TRBJ2-2): NAGVMQNPRHLVRRRGQEARLRCSPMKGHSHVYWYRQLPEEGLKFMVYLQKENIIDESGMPKERFSAEFPKEGPSILRIQQVVRGDSAAYFCASSPQEGDTGELFFGEGSRLTVL.